One and the same sample provided the 16 T cell receptor beta chains below, sequenced in a study of T cell repertoires in cytomegalovirus infection. TCRdb used MiXCR to reprocess the reads, holding one entry per CDR3 protein. The sample has roughly 320,000 distinct CDR3 sequences, 8% to 10% seen once. Sequencing used PBMCs. These TCRs come from a human donor in good health (CMV status not recorded). Some clones in this sample may be carry-over from other donors' samples.

V is TRBV4-2 and J is TRBJ1-4; TRBD1 matches 9 bases. This CDR3 region has 15 residues. The trim removed 4 bases at V and 6 bases at J, leaving 6 bases unmatched. From germline, CDR1 is LGHNA and CDR2 YNFKEQ. Written as DNA, the CDR3 is TGTGCCAGCAGCCTCGCCGGGGACAGGGATGAAAAACTGTTTTTT. It encodes CASSLAGDRDEKLFF.

The rearrangement links TRBV20-1 to TRBJ1-5; D possibly corresponds to TRBD1 (6 bases). Trimming shortened V by 3 bases and J by 2 bases, and 11 bases separated the two germline ends. The CDR3 sequence is 14 residues long. Germline lookup yields CDR1 DFQATT and CDR2 SNEGSKA (reference sequence). CDR3 bases: TGCAGTGCTAGGTCAGCAGGGGGCAATCAGCCCCAGCATTTT. This sequence encodes CSARSAGGNQPQHF.

On this clonotype itself: Since a much larger clone is just one base distant, this may be a read error. The DNA for the CDR3 is TGTGCCACCAGTCGTCTCGGTGAGGAGATCCAGTACTTC. Protein sequence: CATSRLGEEIQYF. The genes are TRBV15 and TRBJ2-5; D is undetermined. The germline V gene encodes CDR1 LNHNV and CDR2 YYDKDF (reference sequence). The CDR3 consists of 13 residues.

This clonotype was counted many times. The genes are TRBV7-9 and TRBJ2-7; the match to TRBD1 covers 8 bases. CDR1 and CDR2 from the germline V gene are SEHNR and FQNEAQ (reference sequence). The CDR3 extends over 14 amino acids. J was trimmed by 2 bases and V by 5 bases; bases with no gene match: 5. CDR3 in DNA: TGTGCCAGCAGCCCGAGGGACAGGACCTACGAGCAGTACTTC. It is translated as CASSPRDRTYEQYF.

This clonotype appeared many times. This chain joins TRBV20-1 and TRBJ2-4, with D uncertain. CDR3 length: 13 amino acids. V lost 5 bases, J lost 0 bases, and 8 bases lay in between. Germline lookup yields CDR1 DFQATT and CDR2 SNEGSKA (reference sequence). This CDR3 is CSAGVLAKNIQYF. CDR3 coding DNA: TGCAGTGCTGGAGTATTAGCCAAAAACATTCAGTACTTC.

This clonotype was seen many times. This chain connects TRBV28 to TRBJ1-2; no clear D. Germline V gene sequence: CDR1 MDHEN, CDR2 SYDVKM. CDR3 length: 15 amino acids. V was trimmed by 2 bases and J by 7 bases, leaving 17 bases between them. The CDR3 is CASSLEAPGKAGYTF. The CDR3 DNA reads as TGTGCCAGCAGTTTAGAGGCCCCGGGGAAAGCTGGCTACACCTTC.

This clonotype occurred many times. The V and J genes are TRBV28 and TRBJ1-1; D remains unclear. Germline V gives CDR1 MDHEN, CDR2 SYDVKM. With 4 bases removed from V and 0 bases from J, the gap between germline ends came to 9 bases. The CDR3 contains 14 residues. In nucleotides, the CDR3 is TGTGCCAGCAGTTCAACCGGGATGAACACTGAAGCTTTCTTT. Protein sequence: CASSSTGMNTEAFF.

The rearrangement links TRBV20-1 to TRBJ2-1; 10 bases align to TRBD1. The V gene's germline CDR1 is DFQATT and CDR2 SNEGSKA (reference sequence). The CDR3 is 14 amino acids. The CDR3 loop is CSLRTGGWSNEQFF. The CDR3 DNA reads TGCAGCCTCAGGACAGGGGGTTGGAGCAATGAGCAGTTCTTC.

There are many counts of this clonotype. The chain combines TRBV11-1 with TRBJ1-2; maybe TRBD1 (5 bases). The germline gives CDR1 SGHAT, CDR2 FQDESV (reference sequence). Trimming took off 4 bases at V and 1 base at J, with 7 bases between the two ends. This CDR3 has 13 residues. This CDR3 is CASSSGINYGYTF. The CDR3 DNA follows: TGTGCCAGCAGCTCAGGGATTAACTATGGCTACACCTTC.

There are many counts of this clonotype. This chain uses TRBV14 with TRBJ2-2; TRBD1 aligns across 8 bases. This CDR3 contains 16 residues. Per germline, CDR1 SGHDN and CDR2 FVKESK. J lost 0 bases, V lost 4 bases, and 4 bases had no gene match. For the CDR3, the DNA is TGTGCCAGCAGCCCCGTGACAGGGGCGAACACCGGGGAGCTGTTTTTT. It is translated as CASSPVTGANTGELFF.

The chain carries TRBV6-6 and TRBJ1-5; 9 bases fit TRBD1. There are 14 residues in the CDR3. The germline V gene has CDR1 MNHNY and CDR2 SVGAGI (reference sequence). V lost 4 bases to trimming and J lost 6 bases; unmatched junction nucleotides: 4. The CDR3 spells CASSSTGQGQPQHF. The CDR3 DNA reads as TGTGCCAGCAGTTCCACGGGACAGGGTCAGCCCCAGCATTTT.

This clonotype has ten or more counts. The gene calls are TRBV28 and TRBJ1-1; the D is unclear. The V and J ends lost 9 bases and 4 bases respectively, with 9 bases between them. Per the germline V gene, CDR1 is MDHEN and CDR2 is SYDVKM. The CDR3 runs to 11 residues. The DNA of the CDR3 is TGTGCCAGTAGGACTAGCACTGAAGCTTTCTTT. Translation gives CASRTSTEAFF.

This clonotype was picked up many times. The rearrangement uses TRBV5-1 and TRBJ2-5; D uncertain. The CDR3 has 14 amino acids. Germline lookup yields CDR1 SGHRS and CDR2 YFSETQ. Trimming removed 0 bases at V and 5 bases at J, with 11 bases between. In DNA, the CDR3 is TGCGCCAGCAGCTTGGTACCAGCTATGGAGACCCAGTACTTC. This sequence encodes CASSLVPAMETQYF.

A note on this clonotype: With a much larger clone just one base away, this may be a read error. V and J are TRBV4-2 and TRBJ1-5, with a tentative D call TRBD1 (6 bases). The DNA end is more similar to TRBJ2-3, so the J call may be wrong. Germline-derived CDR1 and CDR2 are LGHNA and YNFKEQ. The CDR3 has 15 amino acids. The CDR3 DNA sequence: TGTGCCAGCAGCCAAGGCCCAACGTGGGGGCAGCCCCAGTATTTT. Protein: CASSQGPTWGQPQYF.

CDR3 amino acids: CASTKGRGKETQYF. In DNA, the CDR3 is TGTGCCAGCACCAAGGGCCGGGGAAAAGAGACCCAGTACTTC. The V call is TRBV12-3 or TRBV12-4, the J call TRBJ2-5; weak D call: TRBD2 (5 bases). The CDR3 runs 14 residues. V lost 7 bases and J lost 3, with 15 bases in between.

The chain carries TRBV7-2 and TRBJ2-7; TRBD2 matches 7 bases. V gave up 0 bases and J gave up 6 bases; unmatched junction bases: 2. CDR1 is SGHTA and CDR2 is FQGNSA in the germline V gene. The CDR3 is 13 residues long. The CDR3: CASSLAGGSEQYV. DNA of the CDR3: TGTGCCAGCAGCTTAGCCGGGGGGAGCGAGCAGTACGTC.